One sample yielded the 13 T cell receptor beta chains listed below, sequenced in a study of T cells in Graves' hyperthyroidism and ophthalmopathy. The TCR beta CDR3 regions underwent amplification using RNA transcripts as the source. HTBI primers drove first-round RT-PCR of the TCR CDR3. From the multiplex PCR reads, TCRdb called clonotypes with MiXCR, one entry per CDR3 protein. The sample lists 350,000 to 450,000 distinct CDR3 sequences, more than 11% occurring once. Sequencing was performed on blood. These TCRs come from a woman aged 55-70 years with Graves' hyperthyroidism.

This clonotype was observed at least ten times. This chain uses TRBV6-1 with TRBJ2-3; unclear D gene. V was clipped by 1 base and J by 5 bases, with 4 bases between them. The CDR3 is made up of 12 amino acids. Per germline, CDR1 MNHNS and CDR2 SASEGT. The CDR3 DNA is TGTGCCAGCAGTGAAGTAGGAGATACGCAGTATTTT. It encodes CASSEVGDTQYF.

This chain uses TRBV6-2 or TRBV6-3 with TRBJ2-7; no reliable D call. The germline V gene encodes CDR1 MNHEY and CDR2 SVGEGT. V lost 0 bases to trimming and J lost 6 bases, with 6 bases between them. The CDR3 sequence is 12 residues long. CDR3 sequence reads: CASSYSKPEQYF. CDR3 coding DNA: TGTGCCAGCAGTTACTCGAAGCCCGAGCAGTACTTC.

This clonotype came up many times. J is TRBJ2-3 and V is TRBV3-1, with 10 bases that match TRBD2. The ends lost 6 bases at V and 8 bases at J; junction bases unmatched: 5. The CDR3 is 13 amino acids. Germline V lookup: CDR1 LGHDT, CDR2 YNNKEL (reference sequence). The CDR3 nucleotides are TGTGCCAGCAGTCCCCTAGCGGGAGCTACGCAGTATTTT. The encoded protein is CASSPLAGATQYF.

This clonotype has a handful of counts. One junction end disagrees with the germline gene, perhaps due to a read error. This chain joins TRBV6-2 or TRBV6-3 and TRBJ2-3, with TRBD2 matching 9 bases. The CDR3 sequence is 15 residues long. The germline V gene has CDR1 MNHEY and CDR2 SVGEGT. The CDR3, as DNA: TGTGCCAGCAGTTCACAGGGGACTAGCACGGATACGCGGTATTTT. Its protein product is CASSSQGTSTDTRYF.

This clonotype was found a few times. CDR3 nucleotide sequence: TGTGCCAGCAGCTATCGAGTAAACACCGGGGAGCTGTTTTTT. This encodes CASSYRVNTGELFF. The chain carries TRBV3-1 and TRBJ2-2; D is undetermined. V lost 5 bases, J lost 2 bases, and 9 bases lay in between. Looked up from germline, CDR1 is LGHDT and CDR2 is YNNKEL (reference sequence). The CDR3 runs to 14 residues.

This clonotype was detected only a few times. The chain joins TRBV7-9 to TRBJ2-1, with 8 nucleotides matching TRBD2. V was pared by 5 bases and J by 3 bases, with 9 bases of the junction left unmatched. This CDR3 has 16 residues. The germline gives CDR1 SEHNR, CDR2 FQNEAQ (reference sequence). CDR3 residues: CASSPRGTSVYNEQFF. The DNA of the CDR3 is TGTGCCAGCAGCCCGAGGGGGACTAGTGTCTACAATGAGCAGTTCTTC.

This clonotype was recorded at least ten times. This rearrangement joins TRBV20-1 to TRBJ1-1, with TRBD1 identical over 7 bases. In germline, CDR1 is DFQATT, CDR2 SNEGSKA (reference sequence). Germline trimming cut 0 bases from V and 2 bases from J; bases unmatched to any gene: 6. This CDR3 has 15 residues. CDR3 coding DNA: TGCAGTGCTAGAGATCCGGGACAGCCAAACACTGAAGCTTTCTTT. This codes for CSARDPGQPNTEAFF.

This clonotype was picked up a small number of times. The chain combines TRBV7-9 with TRBJ1-6, with D hard to call. Germline assignment: CDR1 SEHNR and CDR2 FQNEAQ (reference sequence). Trimming stripped 3 bases from V and 7 bases from J, with 10 bases between. This CDR3 has 14 amino acids. This chain's CDR3 is CASSLDGKNSPLHF. The CDR3 DNA is TGTGCCAGCAGCTTGGACGGCAAGAATTCACCCCTCCACTTT. Drawing the rest from reference TRBV7-9 and TRBJ1-6, the complete variable domain is DTGVSQNPRHKITKRGQNVTFRCDPISEHNRLYWYRQTLGQGPEFLTYFQNEAQLEKSRLLSDRFSAERPKGSFSTLEIQRTEQGDSAMYLCASSLDGKNSPLHFGNGTRLTVT.

The chain combines TRBV11-1 with TRBJ2-1, with 8 bases aligning to TRBD2. Per the germline V gene, CDR1 is SGHAT and CDR2 is FQDESV (reference sequence). The V and J ends lost 5 bases and 6 bases, in that order; junction bases with no gene match: 12. This CDR3 comprises 16 residues. CDR3 in DNA: TGTGCCAGCAGCCCCCACGGGGGGGGGGGGACCAATGAGCAGTTCTTC. It codes for CASSPHGGGGTNEQFF.

The chain couples TRBV2 to TRBJ2-7; D is perhaps TRBD1 or TRBD2 (6 bases each). V was pared by 10 bases and J by 1 base, with 14 bases between. The CDR3 sequence is 13 residues long. Germline V gives CDR1 SNHLY, CDR2 FYNNEI. The CDR3 nucleotides read TGTGCCACCGAGGGGGGAATGTCCTACGAGCAGTACTTC. Translated: CATEGGMSYEQYF. The full variable domain, completed using reference TRBV2 and TRBJ2-7, is EPEVTQTPSHQVTQMGQEVILRCVPISNHLYFYWYRQILGQKVEFLVSFYNNEISEKSEIFDDQFSVERPDGSNFTLKIRSTKLEDSAMYFCATEGGMSYEQYFGPGTRLTVT.

This chain uses TRBV5-5 with TRBJ2-7; 8 bases agree with TRBD1. The CDR3 is 17 amino acids. V shed 2 bases and J 4 bases; nucleotides not matched to a gene: 14. Germline V gene sequence: CDR1 SGHKS, CDR2 YYEKEE (reference sequence). DNA of the CDR3: TGTGCCAGCAGCTTATTGGGCAGGGGGCTGTACATGTACGAGCAGTACTTC. It encodes CASSLLGRGLYMYEQYF.

This clonotype was seen at least ten times. V and J are TRBV18 and TRBJ1-6, with D possibly matching TRBD1 (5 bases). Germline values: CDR1 KGHSH, CDR2 LQKENI. The CDR3 runs to 15 residues. Trimming stripped 4 bases from V and 4 bases from J, with 11 bases between. CDR3 in amino acids: CASSLQDFYNSPLHF. The CDR3 DNA reads as TGTGCCAGCTCACTACAGGACTTTTATAATTCACCCCTCCACTTT.

This clonotype was observed many times. The V call is TRBV2, the J call TRBJ2-7, with a weak D call TRBD1 (6 bases). The CDR3 is 14 residues long. Germline V gene data show CDR1 as SNHLY and CDR2 as FYNNEI. Trimming removed 6 bases from V and 4 bases from J, with 16 bases in between. The DNA of the CDR3 is TGTGCCAGCAGGGAGGAACCAGGGGTTTACGAGCAGTACTTC. It translates to CASREEPGVYEQYF.